Included here is one T cell receptor (beta chain) sequence, with context. What it binds is unknown. The sample comes from a study of graft-versus-host responses after intestinal transplantation. V was shortened by 2 bases and J by 6 bases, with 14 bases between the two germline ends. CDR1 and CDR2 (germline): LNHDA, SQIVND (reference sequence). The CDR3 is made up of 14 amino acids. Sequencing used immunoSEQ multiplex PCR; TCRdb keeps in-frame clones, though not all of them. The sample comprises fewer than 95,000 clones, 90% to 95% of which are singletons, and roughly 2% rests with the top ten. The study's findings and limits: Graft-donor T cell macrochimerism coincided with high graft-versus-host to host-versus-graft clonal ratios in allografts.

This chain uses TRBV19 with TRBJ2-7; TRBD2 is a possible D gene (5 bases). Here the sequenced sample was unstimulated CD8+ T cells sorted from spleen or lymph node cells, taken before intestinal transplant. The source of this sequence is a human donor who received an intestinal transplant. CDR3 DNA: TGTGCCAGTAGTATATCAGCGGTCCGTCCCGAGCAGTACTTC. Its translation: CASSISAVRPEQYF.